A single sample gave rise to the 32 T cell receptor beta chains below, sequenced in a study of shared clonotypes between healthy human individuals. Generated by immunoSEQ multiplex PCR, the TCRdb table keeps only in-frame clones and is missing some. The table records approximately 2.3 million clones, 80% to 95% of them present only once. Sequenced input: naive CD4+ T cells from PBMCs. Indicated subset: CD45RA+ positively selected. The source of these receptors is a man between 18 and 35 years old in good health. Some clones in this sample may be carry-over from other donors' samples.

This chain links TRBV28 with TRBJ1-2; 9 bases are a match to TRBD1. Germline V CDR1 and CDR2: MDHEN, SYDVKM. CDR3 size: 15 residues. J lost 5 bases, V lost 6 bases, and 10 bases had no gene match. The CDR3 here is CASRSTGTGFYGYTF. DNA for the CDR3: TGTGCCAGCAGATCGACCGGGACAGGGTTTTATGGCTACACCTTC.

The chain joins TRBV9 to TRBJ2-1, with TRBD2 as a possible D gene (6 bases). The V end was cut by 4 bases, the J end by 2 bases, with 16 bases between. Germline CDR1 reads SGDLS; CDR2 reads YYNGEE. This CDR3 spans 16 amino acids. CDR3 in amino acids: CASSPKGTGAYNEQFF. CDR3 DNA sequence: TGTGCCAGCAGCCCGAAGGGTACGGGAGCCTACAATGAGCAGTTCTTC.

This chain's CDR3 is CASSPTGTPNTGELFF. CDR3 DNA sequence: TGTGCCAGCAGTCCGACCGGGACACCGAACACCGGGGAGCTGTTTTTT. The chain is built from TRBV9 and TRBJ2-2, with D possibly matching TRBD1 (6 bases). The CDR3 covers 16 residues. The V end lost 5 bases, the J end lost 0 bases, and 14 bases lay between the germline ends. Germline CDR1 is SGDLS and CDR2 is YYNGEE.

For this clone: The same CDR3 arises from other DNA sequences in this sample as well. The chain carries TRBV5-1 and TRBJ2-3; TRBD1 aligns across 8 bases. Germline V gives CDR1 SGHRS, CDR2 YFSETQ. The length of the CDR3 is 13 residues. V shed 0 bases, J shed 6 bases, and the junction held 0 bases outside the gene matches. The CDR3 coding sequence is TGCGCCAGCAGCTTGGGACAGGGGGATACGCAGTATTTT. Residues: CASSLGQGDTQYF.

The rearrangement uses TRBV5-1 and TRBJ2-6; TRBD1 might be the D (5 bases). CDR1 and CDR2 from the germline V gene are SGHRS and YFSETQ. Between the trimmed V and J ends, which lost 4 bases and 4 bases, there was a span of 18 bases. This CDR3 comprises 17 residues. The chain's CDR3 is CASSLWGPRAGANVLTF. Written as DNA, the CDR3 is TGCGCCAGCAGCCTCTGGGGCCCCAGGGCCGGGGCCAACGTCCTGACTTTC.

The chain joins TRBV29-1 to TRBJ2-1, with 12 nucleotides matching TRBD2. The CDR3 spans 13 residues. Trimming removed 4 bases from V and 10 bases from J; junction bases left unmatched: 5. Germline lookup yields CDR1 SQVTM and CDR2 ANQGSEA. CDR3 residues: CSVGLAGEVEQFF. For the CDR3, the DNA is TGCAGCGTTGGACTAGCGGGAGAGGTAGAGCAGTTCTTC.

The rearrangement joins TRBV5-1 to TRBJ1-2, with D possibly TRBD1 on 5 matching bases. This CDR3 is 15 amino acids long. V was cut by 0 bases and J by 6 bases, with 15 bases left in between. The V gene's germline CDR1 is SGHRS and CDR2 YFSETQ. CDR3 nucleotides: TGCGCCAGCAGCTTGGGTACCGCGGCGGGGCATGGCTACACCTTC. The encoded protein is CASSLGTAAGHGYTF.

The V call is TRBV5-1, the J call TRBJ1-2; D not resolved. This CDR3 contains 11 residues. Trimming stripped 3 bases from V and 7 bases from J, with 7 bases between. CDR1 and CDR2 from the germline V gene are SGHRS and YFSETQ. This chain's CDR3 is CASSYRPGYTF. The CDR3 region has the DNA TGCGCCAGCAGCTATCGACCTGGCTACACCTTC. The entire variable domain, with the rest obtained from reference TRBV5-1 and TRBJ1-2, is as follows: KAGVTQTPRYLIKTRGQQVTLSCSPISGHRSVSWYQQTPGQGLQFLFEYFSETQRNKGNFPGRFSGRQFSNSRSEMNVSTLELGDSALYLCASSYRPGYTFGSGTRLTVV.

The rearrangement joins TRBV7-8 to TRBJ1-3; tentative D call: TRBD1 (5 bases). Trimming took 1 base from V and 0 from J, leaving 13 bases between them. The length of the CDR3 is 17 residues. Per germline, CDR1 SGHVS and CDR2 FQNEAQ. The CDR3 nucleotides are TGTGCCAGCAGCTTAGTGGCGGGGGGTTACTCTGGAAACACCATATATTTT. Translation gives CASSLVAGGYSGNTIYF.

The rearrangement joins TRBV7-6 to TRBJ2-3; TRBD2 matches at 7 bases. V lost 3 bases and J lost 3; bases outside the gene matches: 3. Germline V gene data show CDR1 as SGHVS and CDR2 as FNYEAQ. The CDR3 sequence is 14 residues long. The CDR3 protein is CASSFLSGTDTQYF. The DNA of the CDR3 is TGTGCCAGCAGCTTCCTTAGCGGGACAGATACGCAGTATTTT.

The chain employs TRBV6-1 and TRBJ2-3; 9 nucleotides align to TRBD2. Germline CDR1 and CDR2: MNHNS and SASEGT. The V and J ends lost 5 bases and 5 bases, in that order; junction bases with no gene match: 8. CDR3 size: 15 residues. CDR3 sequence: CASSPILAGGDTQYF. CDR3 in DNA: TGTGCCAGCAGTCCCATACTAGCGGGCGGAGATACGCAGTATTTT.

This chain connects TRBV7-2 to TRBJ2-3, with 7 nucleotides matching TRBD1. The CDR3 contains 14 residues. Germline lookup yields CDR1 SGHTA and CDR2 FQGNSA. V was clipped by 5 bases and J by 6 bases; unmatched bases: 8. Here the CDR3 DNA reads TGTGCCAGCAGCGACGGTAAGGGGGCGGATACGCAGTATTTT. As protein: CASSDGKGADTQYF. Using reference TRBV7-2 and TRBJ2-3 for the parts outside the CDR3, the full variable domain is GAGVSQSPSNKVTEKGKDVELRCDPISGHTALYWYRQSLGQGLEFLIYFQGNSAPDKSGLPSDRFSAERTGGSVSTLTIQRTQQEDSAVYLCASSDGKGADTQYFGPGTRLTVL.

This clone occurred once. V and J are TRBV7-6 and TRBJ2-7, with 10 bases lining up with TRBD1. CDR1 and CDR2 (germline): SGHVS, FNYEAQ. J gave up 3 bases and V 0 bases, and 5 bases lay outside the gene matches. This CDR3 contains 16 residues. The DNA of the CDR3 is TGTGCCAGCAGCTTAGCGCCTGGACAGGGGGTCTACGAGCAGTACTTC. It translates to CASSLAPGQGVYEQYF.

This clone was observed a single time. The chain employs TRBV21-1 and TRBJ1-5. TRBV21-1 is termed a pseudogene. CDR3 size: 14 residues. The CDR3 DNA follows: TGTGCCAGCAGCCCAAGAGGAACGTATCAGCCCCAGCATTTT. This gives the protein CASSPRGTYQPQHF.

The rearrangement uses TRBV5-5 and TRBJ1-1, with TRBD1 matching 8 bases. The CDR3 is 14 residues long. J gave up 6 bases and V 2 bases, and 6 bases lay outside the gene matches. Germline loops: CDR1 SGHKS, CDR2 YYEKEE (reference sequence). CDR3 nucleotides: TGTGCCAGCAGCTTTACAGGGGGTTGGTCTGAAGCTTTCTTT. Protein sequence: CASSFTGGWSEAFF.

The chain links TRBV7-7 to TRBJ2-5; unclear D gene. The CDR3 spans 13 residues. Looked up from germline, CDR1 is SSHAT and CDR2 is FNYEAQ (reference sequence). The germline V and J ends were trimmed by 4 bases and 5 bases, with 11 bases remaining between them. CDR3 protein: CASSSGNWETQYF. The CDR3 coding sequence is TGTGCCAGCAGCTCAGGAAATTGGGAGACCCAGTACTTC.

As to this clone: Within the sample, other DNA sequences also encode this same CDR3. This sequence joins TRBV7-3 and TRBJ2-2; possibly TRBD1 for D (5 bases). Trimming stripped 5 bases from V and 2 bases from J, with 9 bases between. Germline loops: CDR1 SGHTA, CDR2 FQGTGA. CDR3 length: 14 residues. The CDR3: CASSLQGNTGELFF. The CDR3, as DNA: TGTGCCAGCAGCCTCCAGGGAAACACCGGGGAGCTGTTTTTT.

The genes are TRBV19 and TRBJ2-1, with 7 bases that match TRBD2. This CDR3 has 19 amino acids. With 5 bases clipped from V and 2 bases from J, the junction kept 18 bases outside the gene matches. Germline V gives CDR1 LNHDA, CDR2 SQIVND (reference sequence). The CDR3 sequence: CASSAGLGGSSRAYNEQFF. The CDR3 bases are TGTGCCAGTAGTGCAGGACTAGGAGGGAGCAGTCGGGCCTACAATGAGCAGTTCTTC.

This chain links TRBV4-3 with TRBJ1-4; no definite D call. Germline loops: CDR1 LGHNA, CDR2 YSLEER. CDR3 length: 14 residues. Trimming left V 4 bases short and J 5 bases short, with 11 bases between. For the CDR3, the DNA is TGCGCCAGCAGCCCCCTTACGGGGAATGAAAAACTGTTTTTT. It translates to CASSPLTGNEKLFF.

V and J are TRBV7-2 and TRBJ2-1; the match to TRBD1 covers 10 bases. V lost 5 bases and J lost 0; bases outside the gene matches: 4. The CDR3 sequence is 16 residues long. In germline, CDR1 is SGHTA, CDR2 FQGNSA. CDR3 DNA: TGTGCCAGCAGCCCAAGGACAGGGGGCTCCTACAATGAGCAGTTCTTC. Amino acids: CASSPRTGGSYNEQFF. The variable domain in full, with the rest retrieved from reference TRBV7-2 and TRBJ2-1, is GAGVSQSPSNKVTEKGKDVELRCDPISGHTALYWYRQSLGQGLEFLIYFQGNSAPDKSGLPSDRFSAERTGGSVSTLTIQRTQQEDSAVYLCASSPRTGGSYNEQFFGPGTRLTVL.

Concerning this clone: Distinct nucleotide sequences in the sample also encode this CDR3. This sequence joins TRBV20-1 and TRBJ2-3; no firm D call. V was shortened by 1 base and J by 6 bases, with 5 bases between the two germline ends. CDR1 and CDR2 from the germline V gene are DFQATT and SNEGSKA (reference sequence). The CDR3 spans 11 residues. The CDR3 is CSARVGDTQYF. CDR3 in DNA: TGCAGTGCTAGAGTGGGGGATACGCAGTATTTT.

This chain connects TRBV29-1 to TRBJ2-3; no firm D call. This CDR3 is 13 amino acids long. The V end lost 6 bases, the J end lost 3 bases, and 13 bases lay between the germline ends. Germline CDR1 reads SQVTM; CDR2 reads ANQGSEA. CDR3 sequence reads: CSVRQILTDTQYF. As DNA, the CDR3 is TGCAGCGTAAGACAAATTTTGACAGATACGCAGTATTTT.

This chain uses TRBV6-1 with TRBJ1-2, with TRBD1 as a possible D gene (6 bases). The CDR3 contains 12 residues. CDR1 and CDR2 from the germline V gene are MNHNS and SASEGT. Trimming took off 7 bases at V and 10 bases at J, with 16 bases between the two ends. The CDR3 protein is CASIGGGRYYTF. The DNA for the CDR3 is TGTGCCAGCATAGGGGGGGGCAGATACTACACCTTC.

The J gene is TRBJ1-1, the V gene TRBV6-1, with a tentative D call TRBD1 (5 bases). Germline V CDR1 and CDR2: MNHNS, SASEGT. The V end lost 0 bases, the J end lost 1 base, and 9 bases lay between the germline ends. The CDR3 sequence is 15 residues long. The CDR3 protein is CASSEAFRGNTEAFF. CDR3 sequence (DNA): TGTGCCAGCAGTGAAGCTTTTAGGGGGAACACTGAAGCTTTCTTT.

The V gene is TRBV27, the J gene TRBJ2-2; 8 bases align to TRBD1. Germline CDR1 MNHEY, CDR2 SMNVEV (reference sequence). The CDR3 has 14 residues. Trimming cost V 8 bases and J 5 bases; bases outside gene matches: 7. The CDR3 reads CASRGQGRTGELFF. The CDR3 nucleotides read TGTGCCAGCCGTGGACAGGGAAGGACCGGGGAGCTGTTTTTT.

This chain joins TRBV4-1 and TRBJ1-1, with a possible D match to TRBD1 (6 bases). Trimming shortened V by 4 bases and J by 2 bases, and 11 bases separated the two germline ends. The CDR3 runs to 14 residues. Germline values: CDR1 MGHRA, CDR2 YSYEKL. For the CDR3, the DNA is TGCGCCAGCAGCCGCCCAGGGGCTAACACTGAAGCTTTCTTT. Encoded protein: CASSRPGANTEAFF.

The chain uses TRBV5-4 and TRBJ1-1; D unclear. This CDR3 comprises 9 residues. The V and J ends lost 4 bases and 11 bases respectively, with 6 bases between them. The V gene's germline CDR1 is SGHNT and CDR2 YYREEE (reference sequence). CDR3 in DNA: TGTGCCAGCAGCCAACACGCTTTCTTT. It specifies CASSQHAFF.

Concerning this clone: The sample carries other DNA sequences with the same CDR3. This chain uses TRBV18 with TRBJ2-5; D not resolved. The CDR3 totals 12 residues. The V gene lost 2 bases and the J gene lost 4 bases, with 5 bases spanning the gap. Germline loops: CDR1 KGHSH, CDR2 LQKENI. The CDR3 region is CASSPEGETQYF. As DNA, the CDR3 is TGTGCCAGCTCACCAGAAGGAGAGACCCAGTACTTC.

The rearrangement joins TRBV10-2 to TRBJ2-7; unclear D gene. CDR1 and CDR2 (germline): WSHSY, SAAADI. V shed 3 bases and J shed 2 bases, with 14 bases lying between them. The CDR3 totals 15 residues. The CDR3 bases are TGCGCCAGCAGTGATTCTTGGCAATCAACCTACGAGCAGTACTTC. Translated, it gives CASSDSWQSTYEQYF.

This CDR3 reads CASSILGRGNEKLFF. CDR3 sequence (DNA): TGTGCCAGTAGTATTTTGGGCAGGGGGAATGAAAAACTGTTTTTT. The V and J genes are TRBV19 and TRBJ1-4; 7 bases agree with TRBD1. Per the germline V gene, CDR1 is LNHDA and CDR2 is SQIVND (reference sequence). This CDR3 contains 15 residues. With 3 bases clipped from V and 5 bases from J, the junction kept 6 bases outside the gene matches.

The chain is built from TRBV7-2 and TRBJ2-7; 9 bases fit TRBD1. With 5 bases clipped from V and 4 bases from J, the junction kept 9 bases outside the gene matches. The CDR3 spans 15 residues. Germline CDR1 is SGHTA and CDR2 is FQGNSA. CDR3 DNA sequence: TGTGCCAGCAGCCGACCGGGACAGGGTGTTTACGAGCAGTACTTC. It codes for CASSRPGQGVYEQYF.

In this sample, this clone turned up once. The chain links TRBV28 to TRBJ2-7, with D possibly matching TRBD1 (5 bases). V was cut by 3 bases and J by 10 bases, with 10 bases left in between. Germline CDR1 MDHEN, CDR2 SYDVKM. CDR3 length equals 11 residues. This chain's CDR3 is CASSLGRAQYF. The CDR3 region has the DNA TGTGCCAGCAGTTTGGGCAGGGCCCAGTACTTC.